This T cell receptor beta chain derives from a study of blood T cells in healthy people across ages. Sample-barcoded 5' priming and a J-beta primer mix drove a second PCR of 7 to 11 cycles. TCRdb reprocessed the 5' RACE reads via MiXCR and lists one record per CDR3 protein. Of around 1,700,000 distinct CDR3 sequences in the sample, 28% are singletons; the top ten hold 7.7%. Germline V gene sequence: CDR1 MDHEN, CDR2 SYDVKM. V lost 2 bases to trimming and J lost 7 bases, with 18 bases between them. The CDR3 is 16 amino acids. V is TRBV28 and J is TRBJ2-1; D might be TRBD1 (6 bases). The origin of this receptor is a woman aged 30 to 39 in good health. The specimen was blood. DNA for the CDR3: TGTGCCAGCAGTTTACCCATATCCGGGACAAATAATGAGCAGTTCTTC. As protein: CASSLPISGTNNEQFF.